This TCR beta chain was captured by sequencing in a study of STAT3 mutations in large granular lymphocyte leukemia. Study as a whole: Roughly two fifths of treated T-LGLL patients showed hematologic response to immunosuppression. Study-level findings and limits: In about 35% of the 18 patients, new TCR clonotypes emerged after therapy. Every T-cell large granular lymphocyte leukemia patient had at least one immunodominant TCR beta clonotype.

With 3 bases clipped from V and 7 bases from J, the junction kept 4 bases outside the gene matches. The germline gives CDR1 KGHSH, CDR2 LQKENI. The CDR3 runs to 16 residues. This clone was counted a few times. What it recognizes is unknown. TCRdb keeps only in-frame clones here, not all; method: immunoSEQ multiplex PCR. This table has 1,000 to 1,500 clones, around 70% appearing once. Sequenced sample: peripheral blood mononuclear cells. The sequence came from a woman in her seventies with T-cell large granular lymphocyte leukemia. Some clones in this sample may be carry-over from other donors' samples. The rearrangement links TRBV18 to TRBJ1-6; 12 bases fit TRBD1. The CDR3 region has the DNA TGTGCCAGCTCACCGGGACAGGGGGCGCGGAATTCACCCCTCCACTTT. Protein product: CASSPGQGARNSPLHF.